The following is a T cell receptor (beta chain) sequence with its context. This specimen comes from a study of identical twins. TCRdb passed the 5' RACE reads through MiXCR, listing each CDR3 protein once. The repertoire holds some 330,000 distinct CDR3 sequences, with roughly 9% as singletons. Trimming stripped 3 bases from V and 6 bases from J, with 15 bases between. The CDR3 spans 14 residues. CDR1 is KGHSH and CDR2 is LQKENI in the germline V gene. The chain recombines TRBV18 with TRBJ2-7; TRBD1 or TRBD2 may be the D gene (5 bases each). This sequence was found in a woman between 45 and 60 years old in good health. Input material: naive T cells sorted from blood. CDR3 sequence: CASSPGVGSFEQYV. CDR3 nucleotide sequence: TGTGCCAGCTCACCGGGGGTAGGGAGCTTCGAGCAGTACGTC.